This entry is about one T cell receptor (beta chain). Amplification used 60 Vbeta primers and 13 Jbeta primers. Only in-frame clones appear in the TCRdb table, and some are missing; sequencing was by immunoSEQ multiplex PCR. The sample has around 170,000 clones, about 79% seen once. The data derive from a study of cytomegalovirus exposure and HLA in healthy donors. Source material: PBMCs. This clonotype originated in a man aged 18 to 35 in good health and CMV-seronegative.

The CDR3 loop is CASSVAENTGELFF. For the CDR3, the DNA is TGTGCCAGCAGTGTAGCGGAAAACACCGGGGAGCTGTTTTTT. The genes are TRBV28 and TRBJ2-2; D may be TRBD2 (6 bases). Germline CDR1 is MDHEN and CDR2 is SYDVKM. CDR3 length: 14 amino acids. V dropped 5 bases and J dropped 2 bases, with 9 bases sitting between them.